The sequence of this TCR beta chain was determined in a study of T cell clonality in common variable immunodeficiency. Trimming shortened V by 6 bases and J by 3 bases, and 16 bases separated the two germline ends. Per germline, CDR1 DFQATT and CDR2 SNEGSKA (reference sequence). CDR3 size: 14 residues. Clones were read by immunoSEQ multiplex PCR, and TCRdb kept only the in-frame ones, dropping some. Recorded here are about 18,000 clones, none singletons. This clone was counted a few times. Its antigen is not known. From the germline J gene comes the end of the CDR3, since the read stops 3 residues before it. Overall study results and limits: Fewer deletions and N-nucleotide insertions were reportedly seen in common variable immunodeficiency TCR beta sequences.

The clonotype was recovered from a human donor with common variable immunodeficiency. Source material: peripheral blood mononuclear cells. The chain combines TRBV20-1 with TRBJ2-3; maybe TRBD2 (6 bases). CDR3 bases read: TGCAGTGCCAATAGACTAGAGGGAACAGATACG. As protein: CSANRLEGTDT. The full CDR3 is CSANRLEGTDTQYF.